This T cell receptor beta chain is from a study of T cell responses to AZD1222 COVID-19 vaccine. This clone was seen only once. Its antigen is currently unknown. The protocol was immunoSEQ multiplex PCR, while the TCRdb copy is restricted to in-frame clones and leaves out a portion. The sample lists under 150,000 clones, around nine tenths occurring once. Study observations and caveats: Sampling that yielded the repertoires occurred only after the peak T cell response. When two AZD1222 doses had been given, Spike-specific TCR breadth and depth rose. Clonal diversity may have been underestimated, and the donors were mostly white British, with more females than males.

The V gene lost 1 base and the J gene lost 7 bases, with 15 bases spanning the gap. Germline V gene lookup returns CDR1 SGHDT and CDR2 YYEEEE. The CDR3 spans 15 residues. The sample here was peripheral blood, taken on day 0 of AZD1222 vaccination. This chain joins TRBV5-6 and TRBJ1-5, with a tentative D call TRBD1 (6 bases). This receptor was identified in an adult in good health. CDR3 region: CASSLSRGRDQPQHF. CDR3 DNA: TGTGCCAGCAGCTTGTCCAGGGGCAGGGACCAGCCCCAGCATTTT.